The 18 T cell receptor beta chains reported below all come from one sample, sequenced in a study of T-cell memory formation after mild COVID-19. MiXCR was run by TCRdb on the 5' RACE reads, yielding one entry per CDR3 protein. The sample shows 350,000 to 550,000 distinct CDR3 sequences, 18% of them seen only once. Sequencing was done on a sample of PBMCs or a T cell subset sorted from them (not recorded which). The receptors derive from a man aged 18 to 30 who had mild COVID-19 (a few samples of this study predate the infection). Cell type and time point are not known.

This sequence joins TRBV5-5 and TRBJ1-1; no reliable D call. This CDR3 spans 12 amino acids. Germline V gene lookup returns CDR1 SGHKS and CDR2 YYEKEE (reference sequence). The V gene lost 4 bases and the J gene lost 11 bases, with 15 bases spanning the gap. Written as DNA, the CDR3 is TGTGCCAGCAGCCATGGAGGTCTTGAGGCTTTCTTT. As protein: CASSHGGLEAFF.

CDR3 residues: CASSLAAMNTEAFF. Written as DNA, the CDR3 is TGCGCCAGCAGCTTGGCCGCCATGAACACTGAAGCTTTCTTT. The V call is TRBV5-1, the J call TRBJ1-1; D remains unclear. Trimming took off 0 bases at V and 0 bases at J, with 6 bases between the two ends. This CDR3 spans 14 amino acids. Germline assignment: CDR1 SGHRS and CDR2 YFSETQ.

This clonotype has ten or more counts. The CDR3 nucleotides read TGCGCCAGCAGCTTGCACGACAGGGCGCAGGACACCATATATTTT. Its translation is CASSLHDRAQDTIYF. The genes are TRBV5-1 and TRBJ1-3, with 7 bases that match TRBD1. CDR1 and CDR2 (germline): SGHRS, YFSETQ. This CDR3 region has 15 residues. V was clipped by 1 base and J by 8 bases; unmatched bases: 9.

This clonotype was counted a few times. This chain links TRBV15 with TRBJ1-2, with a weak D call TRBD1 (5 bases). V was cut by 3 bases and J by 2 bases, with 13 bases left in between. CDR1 is LNHNV and CDR2 is YYDKDF in the germline V gene (reference sequence). This CDR3 has 15 amino acids. CDR3 in amino acids: CATSRAQGGNYGYTF. The CDR3 region has the DNA TGTGCCACCAGCAGGGCCCAGGGAGGGAACTATGGCTACACCTTC.

There are a few counts of this clonotype. The V gene is TRBV27, the J gene TRBJ2-6, with 10 bases lining up with TRBD2. The CDR3 has 18 amino acids. The germline CDR1 and CDR2 sequences are MNHEY and SMNVEV (reference sequence). Losses at the gene ends were 3 bases for V and 0 bases for J; bases not matched to a gene: 5. The CDR3 bases are TGTGCCAGCAGTTTCGGGACTAGCGCCGACTCTGGGGCCAACGTCCTGACTTTC. Its translation: CASSFGTSADSGANVLTF.

This clonotype was detected a few times. V usage is TRBV12-3 or TRBV12-4 and J usage is TRBJ1-5; D unresolved. This CDR3 is built from 14 residues. Trimming shortened V by 6 bases and J by 2 bases, and 11 bases separated the two germline ends. CDR3 protein: CASRLNLRNQPQHF. CDR3 DNA: TGTGCCAGCAGACTAAACCTGCGCAATCAGCCCCAGCATTTT.

This chain connects TRBV6-5 to TRBJ1-1, with D unresolved. V was trimmed by 8 bases and J by 0 bases, leaving 7 bases between them. This CDR3 has 12 amino acids. Germline V gene data show CDR1 as MNHEY and CDR2 as SVGAGI. CDR3 coding DNA: TGTGCCAGCCGATCCGTGAACACTGAAGCTTTCTTT. Translating gives CASRSVNTEAFF.

This clonotype was seen ten or more times. The rearrangement joins TRBV7-2 to TRBJ2-5, with D possibly TRBD2 on 6 matching bases. The CDR3 runs 15 residues. Germline lookup yields CDR1 SGHTA and CDR2 FQGNSA. Trimming left V 6 bases short and J 2 bases short, with 16 bases between. For the CDR3, the DNA is TGTGCCAGCAGTGGGGCGGCGGGGCGGCAAGAGACCCAGTACTTC. Its translation: CASSGAAGRQETQYF.

This clonotype was seen only a few times. The gene calls are TRBV10-3 and TRBJ2-3; D is possibly TRBD1 (6 bases). V lost 0 bases and J 0 bases, leaving 10 bases between the germline ends. Germline lookup yields CDR1 ENHRY and CDR2 SYGVKD. The CDR3 consists of 16 residues. CDR3 sequence (DNA): TGTGCCATCAGTGAGTCGACAGGACCCAGCACAGATACGCAGTATTTT. It codes for CAISESTGPSTDTQYF.

The chain combines TRBV12-3 or TRBV12-4 with TRBJ1-5; tentative D call: TRBD1 (6 bases). Trimming took 0 bases from V and 5 from J, leaving 11 bases between them. CDR3 length equals 15 residues. CDR3 nucleotide sequence: TGTGCCAGCAGTTTAGCGACACAGGGAGATCAGCCCCAGCATTTT. Residues: CASSLATQGDQPQHF.

The chain employs TRBV11-3 and TRBJ2-3; D is possibly TRBD2 (6 bases). Trimming left V 7 bases short and J 5 bases short, with 13 bases between. This CDR3 has 13 residues. Germline assignment: CDR1 SGHNT and CDR2 YENEEA. The CDR3 DNA is TGTGCCAGCACCGAACGGGGAGGAGATACGCAGTATTTT. Translated, it gives CASTERGGDTQYF.

The chain uses TRBV29-1 and TRBJ2-7; D gene unclear. This CDR3 has 11 amino acids. V was cut by 3 bases and J by 3 bases, with 6 bases left in between. Germline-derived CDR1 and CDR2 are SQVTM and ANQGSEA. The chain's CDR3 is CSVDKDYEQYF. CDR3 in DNA: TGCAGCGTTGACAAAGACTACGAGCAGTACTTC.

The genes are TRBV7-8 and TRBJ2-7; D gene uncertain. The germline V and J ends were trimmed by 5 bases and 3 bases, with 20 bases remaining between them. CDR1 and CDR2 from the germline V gene are SGHVS and FQNEAQ. The CDR3 runs 16 residues. The CDR3 is CASSIYNSPRNYEQYF. The CDR3 nucleotides are TGTGCCAGCAGCATATACAACAGTCCGAGAAACTACGAGCAGTACTTC.

This clonotype was seen ten or more times. The chain links TRBV12-3 or TRBV12-4 to TRBJ1-1; D is uncertain. Trimming pared 2 bases from V and 0 bases from J, leaving 4 bases between. This CDR3 comprises 13 residues. In DNA form, the CDR3 reads TGTGCCAGCAGTTTAACCCTGAACACTGAAGCTTTCTTT. Its protein is CASSLTLNTEAFF.

This clonotype was detected only a few times. The chain is built from TRBV4-2 and TRBJ2-5, with D maybe TRBD1 (5 bases). V gave up 0 bases and J gave up 5 bases, with 13 bases separating them. In germline, CDR1 is LGHNA, CDR2 YNFKEQ. The CDR3 runs to 15 residues. The CDR3 DNA is TGTGCCAGCAGCCAAGATCGGTCAGGGTGGGAGACCCAGTACTTC. Its translation: CASSQDRSGWETQYF.

The chain joins TRBV30 to TRBJ1-1, with D hard to call. V lost 4 bases and J lost 1, with 7 bases in between. This CDR3 spans 12 amino acids. Germline CDR1 is GTSNPN and CDR2 is SVGIG (reference sequence). The CDR3 nucleotides are TGTGCCTGGACTTCGTGGAACACTGAAGCTTTCTTT. Translated: CAWTSWNTEAFF.

This rearrangement joins TRBV25-1 to TRBJ1-4; the D is unclear. Germline CDR1 is MGHDK and CDR2 is SYGVNS. CDR3 size: 14 residues. The V and J ends lost 3 bases and 7 bases respectively, with 12 bases between them. The CDR3 sequence: CASSDEAGSEKLFF. The CDR3, as DNA: TGTGCCAGCAGTGATGAAGCAGGCTCTGAAAAACTGTTTTTT.

V and J are TRBV11-2 and TRBJ1-1; D is possibly TRBD1 (5 bases). The CDR3 is 12 amino acids. CDR1 is SGHAT and CDR2 is FQNNGV in the germline V gene. Trimming pared 6 bases from V and 7 bases from J, leaving 12 bases between. CDR3 nucleotides: TGTGCCAGCAGGGGGGTTACCGGTGAAGCTTTCTTT. It yields the protein CASRGVTGEAFF. The full variable domain, completed using reference TRBV11-2 and TRBJ1-1, is EAGVAQSPRYKIIEKRQSVAFWCNPISGHATLYWYQQILGQGPKLLIQFQNNGVVDDSQLPKDRFSAERLKGVDSTLKIQPAKLEDSAVYLCASRGVTGEAFFGQGTRLTVV.